The following is a T cell receptor (beta chain) sequence with its context. This sample was taken from a study of TIL therapy for anti-PD-1-resistant metastatic lung cancer. Study information: Patients had a median age of about 50 years (range 38-75).

Trimming took 7 bases from V and 3 from J, leaving 15 bases between them. This CDR3 has 13 residues. Per germline, CDR1 GTSNPN and CDR2 SVGIG (reference sequence). The time point here: pre-treatment sample, taken before nivolumab and TIL therapy. Most excised metastases sampled were pleural nodules or supraclavicular lymph nodes. The libraries were made with immunoSEQ v3. Data came from immunoSEQ multiplex PCR; TCRdb stores just in-frame clones and leaves some out. The table has tens of thousands of clones, about two thirds seen once. This clonotype was obtained from a person aged 25 to 85 with non-small cell lung cancer. This specimen consisted of tumor tissue, obtained at baseline. V is TRBV30 and J is TRBJ1-1, with D unclear. The CDR3 sequence: CASRGGGYTEAFF. The DNA for the CDR3 is TGTGCCTCCCGCGGAGGAGGGTACACTGAAGCTTTCTTT.